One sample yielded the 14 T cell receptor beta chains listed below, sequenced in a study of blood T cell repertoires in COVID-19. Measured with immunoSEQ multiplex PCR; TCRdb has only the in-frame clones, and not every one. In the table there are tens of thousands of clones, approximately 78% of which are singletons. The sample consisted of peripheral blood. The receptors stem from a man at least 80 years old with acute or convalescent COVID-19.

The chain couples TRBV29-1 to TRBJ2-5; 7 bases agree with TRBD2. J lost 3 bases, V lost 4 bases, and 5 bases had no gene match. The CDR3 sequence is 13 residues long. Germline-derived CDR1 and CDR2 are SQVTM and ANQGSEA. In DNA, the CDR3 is TGCAGCGTTGGGGGGGGGAGGAAAGAGACCCAGTACTTC. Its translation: CSVGGGRKETQYF.

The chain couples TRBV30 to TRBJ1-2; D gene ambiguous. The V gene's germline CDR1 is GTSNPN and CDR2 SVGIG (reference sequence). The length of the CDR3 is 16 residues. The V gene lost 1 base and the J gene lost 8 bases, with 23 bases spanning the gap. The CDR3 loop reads CAWSGTLSNYGSGYTF. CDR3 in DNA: TGTGCCTGGAGTGGAACCTTATCAAACTATGGCTCGGGCTACACCTTC.

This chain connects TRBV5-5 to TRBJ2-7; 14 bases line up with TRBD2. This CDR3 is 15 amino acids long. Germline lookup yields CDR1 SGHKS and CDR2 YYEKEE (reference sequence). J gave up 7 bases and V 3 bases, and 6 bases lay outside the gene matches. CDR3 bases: TGTGCCAGCAGCTACGGACTAGCGGGGGGTGAGGAGCAGTACTTC. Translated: CASSYGLAGGEEQYF.

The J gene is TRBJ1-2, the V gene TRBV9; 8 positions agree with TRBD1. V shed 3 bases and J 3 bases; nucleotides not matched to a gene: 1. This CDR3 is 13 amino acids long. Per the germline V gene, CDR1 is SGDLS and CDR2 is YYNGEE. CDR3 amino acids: CASSAQGDYGYTF. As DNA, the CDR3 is TGTGCCAGCAGCGCACAGGGGGACTATGGCTACACCTTC.

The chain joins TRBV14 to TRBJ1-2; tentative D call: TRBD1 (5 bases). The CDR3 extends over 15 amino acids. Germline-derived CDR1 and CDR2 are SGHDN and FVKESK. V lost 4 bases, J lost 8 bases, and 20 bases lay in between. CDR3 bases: TGTGCCAGCAGCCGAGGAGGGGAGAGAAGTCTCGGCTACACCTTC. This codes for CASSRGGERSLGYTF.

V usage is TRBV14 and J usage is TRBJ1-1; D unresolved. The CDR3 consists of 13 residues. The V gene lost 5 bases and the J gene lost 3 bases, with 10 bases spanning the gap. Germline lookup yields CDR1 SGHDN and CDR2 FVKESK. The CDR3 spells CASSGLWDTEAFF. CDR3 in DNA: TGTGCCAGCAGCGGGCTGTGGGACACTGAAGCTTTCTTT.

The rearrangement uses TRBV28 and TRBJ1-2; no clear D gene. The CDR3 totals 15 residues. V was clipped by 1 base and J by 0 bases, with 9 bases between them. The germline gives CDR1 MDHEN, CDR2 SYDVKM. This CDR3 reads CASSLLGDPNYGYTF. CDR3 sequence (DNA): TGTGCCAGCAGTTTATTGGGAGACCCTAACTATGGCTACACCTTC.

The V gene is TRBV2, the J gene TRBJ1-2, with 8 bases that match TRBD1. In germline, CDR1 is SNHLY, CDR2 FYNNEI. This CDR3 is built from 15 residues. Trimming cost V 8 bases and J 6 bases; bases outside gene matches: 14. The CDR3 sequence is CASRMGRTGGDGYTF. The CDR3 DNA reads TGTGCCAGCCGTATGGGACGCACAGGGGGTGATGGCTACACCTTC.

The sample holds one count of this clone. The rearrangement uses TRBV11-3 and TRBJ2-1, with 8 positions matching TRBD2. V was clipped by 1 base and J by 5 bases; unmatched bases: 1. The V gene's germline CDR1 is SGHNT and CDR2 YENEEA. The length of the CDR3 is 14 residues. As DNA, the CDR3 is TGTGCCAGCAGCTTAGTAGCGGGGAACAATGAGCAGTTCTTC. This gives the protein CASSLVAGNNEQFF.

The CDR3 nucleotides read TGCGCCAGCCTCGCCGGCGGGTACACCGGGGAGCTGTTTTTT. Its translation: CASLAGGYTGELFF. V usage is TRBV10-2 and J usage is TRBJ2-2, with D possibly being TRBD2 (5 bases). This CDR3 contains 14 residues. V shed 8 bases and J shed 3 bases, with 13 bases lying between them. CDR1 and CDR2 (germline): WSHSY, SAAADI.

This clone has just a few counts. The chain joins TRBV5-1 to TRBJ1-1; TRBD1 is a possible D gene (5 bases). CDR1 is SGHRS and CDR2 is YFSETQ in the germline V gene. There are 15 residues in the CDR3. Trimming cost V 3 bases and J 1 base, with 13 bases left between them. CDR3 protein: CASSYSGDQNTEAFF. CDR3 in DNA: TGCGCCAGCAGCTATTCGGGGGATCAGAACACTGAAGCTTTCTTT.

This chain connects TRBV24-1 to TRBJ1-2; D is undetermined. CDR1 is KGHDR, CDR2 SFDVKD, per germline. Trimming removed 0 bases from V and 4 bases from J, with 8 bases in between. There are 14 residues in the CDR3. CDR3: CATSDLTKTYGYTF. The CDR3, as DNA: TGTGCCACCAGTGATTTGACAAAAACCTATGGCTACACCTTC.

The CDR3 loop reads CASSPFGQGLNEQYF. The CDR3 bases are TGTGCCAGCTCACCATTTGGACAGGGCCTCAACGAGCAGTACTTC. The chain joins TRBV18 to TRBJ2-7; 8 nucleotides match TRBD1. V shed 2 bases and J 5 bases; nucleotides not matched to a gene: 8. The CDR3 sequence is 15 residues long. The germline V gene has CDR1 KGHSH and CDR2 LQKENI.

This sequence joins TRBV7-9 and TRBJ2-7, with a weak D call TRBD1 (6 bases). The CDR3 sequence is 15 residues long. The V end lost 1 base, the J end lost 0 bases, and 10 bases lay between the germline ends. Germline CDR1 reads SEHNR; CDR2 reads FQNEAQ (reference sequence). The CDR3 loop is CASSLGTARSYEQYF. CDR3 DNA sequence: TGTGCCAGCAGCTTAGGGACAGCTCGCTCCTACGAGCAGTACTTC.